The present T cell receptor beta chain was sequenced within a study of blood T cells in healthy people across ages. Alongside a J-beta primer mix, a sample-barcoded 5' primer served in a second PCR lasting roughly 6 to 11 cycles. Each CDR3 protein is one row after TCRdb ran MiXCR on the 5' RACE reads. The table records some 800,000 distinct CDR3 sequences, more than 20% of them present only once. The CDR3 length is 14 residues. The V gene's germline CDR1 is SGHTA and CDR2 FQGNSA. The same sample was also studied in work on T cells of mothers and their children.

The sequence was obtained from a boy younger than 18 in good health. The specimen sequenced was blood. The chain joins TRBV7-2 to TRBJ2-5, with 9 positions matching TRBD1. The last part of the DNA fits TRBJ2-7 better; the J call may be wrong. CDR3 sequence reads: CASSSRDRDHEQYF. The CDR3 region has the DNA TGTGCCAGCAGCTCCCGGGACAGGGACCACGAGCAGTACTTC.